The 28 T cell receptor beta chains in this list originate from one sample, sequenced in a study of cytomegalovirus exposure and HLA in healthy donors. Amplification used 60 Vbeta primers and 13 Jbeta primers. Libraries were prepared by immunoSEQ multiplex PCR; TCRdb keeps only in-frame clonotypes and omits some of them. Among around 150,000 clones listed, about four fifths were seen once. Material: PBMCs. The source of these receptors is a man aged 45 to 65 in good health and CMV-seropositive.

The chain employs TRBV4-2 and TRBJ2-3; D may be TRBD1 (5 bases). The CDR3 is 13 amino acids. The germline V and J ends were trimmed by 1 base and 6 bases, with 8 bases remaining between them. CDR1 LGHNA and CDR2 YNFKEQ come from the germline V gene. The CDR3 is CASSQVWGDTQYF. The CDR3 DNA is TGTGCCAGCAGCCAAGTTTGGGGCGATACGCAGTATTTT.

V usage is TRBV2 and J usage is TRBJ1-4; tentative D call: TRBD1 (5 bases). The germline CDR1 and CDR2 sequences are SNHLY and FYNNEI. The CDR3 covers 15 residues. Trimming took off 6 bases at V and 5 bases at J, with 16 bases between the two ends. Here the CDR3 reads CASSPGGRANEKLFF. In DNA form, the CDR3 reads TGTGCCAGCAGCCCCGGGGGAAGGGCCAATGAAAAACTGTTTTTT.

The sample holds a few counts of this clone. This CDR3 reads CASSERRGGDTGELFF. The CDR3 region has the DNA TGTGCCAGCAGTGAGCGGAGAGGGGGCGACACCGGGGAGCTGTTTTTT. This sequence joins TRBV2 and TRBJ2-2; TRBD1 aligns across 7 bases. Germline V lookup: CDR1 SNHLY, CDR2 FYNNEI. The trim removed 3 bases at V and 3 bases at J, leaving 7 bases unmatched. This CDR3 contains 16 residues.

The V call is TRBV5-1, the J call TRBJ2-1; D uncertain. V was trimmed by 7 bases and J by 4 bases, leaving 21 bases between them. This CDR3 is built from 16 residues. Germline V lookup: CDR1 SGHRS, CDR2 YFSETQ. The CDR3 DNA follows: TGCGCCAGCGGCCATGACTCGGCGGCCTCTTACAATGAGCAGTTCTTC. It encodes CASGHDSAASYNEQFF.

The CDR3 DNA is TGTGCCAGCTCACCACCCTCGGACAGTCCCCCCGAGCAGTACTTC. It translates to CASSPPSDSPPEQYF. The chain carries TRBV18 and TRBJ2-5; possibly TRBD1 for D (6 bases). TRBJ2-7 explains the end of the DNA better; the J call may be wrong. Looked up from germline, CDR1 is KGHSH and CDR2 is LQKENI. This CDR3 is built from 15 residues.

This sequence joins TRBV4-2 and TRBJ2-2, with 10 bases matching TRBD2. The ends lost 3 bases at V and 4 bases at J; junction bases unmatched: 8. CDR1 is LGHNA, CDR2 YNFKEQ, per germline. The CDR3 is 17 amino acids. The CDR3 spells CASSQAEREGTTGELFF. Written as DNA, the CDR3 is TGTGCCAGCAGCCAGGCTGAGCGGGAGGGTACCACCGGGGAGCTGTTTTTT.

The table lists this clone with a few counts. The chain has TRBV28 and TRBJ1-1; tentative D call: TRBD1 (5 bases). The CDR3 sequence is 15 residues long. Trimming took 5 bases from V and 0 from J, leaving 13 bases between them. Germline V gene lookup returns CDR1 MDHEN and CDR2 SYDVKM. The CDR3 is CASSIPWGVNTEAFF. CDR3 DNA sequence: TGTGCCAGCAGTATCCCGTGGGGGGTGAACACTGAAGCTTTCTTT.

This rearrangement joins TRBV7-8 to TRBJ2-7, with 9 bases that match TRBD2. J was trimmed by 4 bases and V by 0 bases; bases with no gene match: 7. This CDR3 spans 16 amino acids. Germline V CDR1 and CDR2: SGHVS, FQNEAQ. Written as DNA, the CDR3 is TGTGCCAGCAGCTTAGCGGCAGCGGGAGGTCCTTACGAGCAGTACTTC. Protein: CASSLAAAGGPYEQYF.

This chain uses TRBV5-1 with TRBJ2-5, with TRBD2 matching over 8 bases. Germline loops: CDR1 SGHRS, CDR2 YFSETQ. The CDR3 contains 14 residues. V dropped 2 bases and J dropped 2; count of bases not matched to a gene: 2. The CDR3 reads CASSFSSGQETQYF. The CDR3 DNA sequence: TGCGCCAGCAGCTTTTCTAGCGGGCAAGAGACCCAGTACTTC.

This clone was counted between two and nine times. A far larger clone differs by one base, so this is likely a read error. This rearrangement joins TRBV6-4 to TRBJ2-7; 8 bases match TRBD2. This CDR3 is 16 amino acids long. The germline V gene encodes CDR1 MRHNA and CDR2 SNTAGT. After removal of 2 bases from V and 7 bases from J, the junction contained 13 bases not matched to a gene. The CDR3: CASSDTGLAGLDEQYF. CDR3 DNA sequence: TGTGCCAGCAGTGACACGGGGCTAGCGGGCCTCGATGAGCAGTACTTC.

Concerning this clone: Other nucleotide sequences from this sample produce the same CDR3. This sequence joins TRBV5-1 and TRBJ2-5; 7 positions agree with TRBD1. CDR3 length: 13 amino acids. Trimming removed 4 bases from V and 2 bases from J; junction bases left unmatched: 2. Germline values: CDR1 SGHRS, CDR2 YFSETQ. This CDR3 is CASSPGQQETQYF. CDR3 sequence (DNA): TGCGCCAGCAGCCCGGGACAGCAAGAGACCCAGTACTTC.

The CDR3 reads CASSLYTPADTGELFF. CDR3 DNA: TGTGCCAGCAGTTTATACACCCCAGCGGACACCGGGGAGCTGTTTTTT. This chain links TRBV27 with TRBJ2-2, with TRBD2 as a possible D gene (5 bases). The germline V and J ends were trimmed by 1 base and 3 bases, with 12 bases remaining between them. The CDR3 is made up of 16 amino acids. Germline V gene lookup returns CDR1 MNHEY and CDR2 SMNVEV (reference sequence).

The CDR3 loop reads CASSRSGGQGEQYF. CDR3 nucleotides: TGTGCCAGCAGCCGGTCCGGGGGGCAAGGGGAGCAGTACTTC. J is TRBJ2-7 and V is TRBV5-6; tentative D call: TRBD2 (7 bases). This CDR3 region has 14 residues. The germline CDR1 and CDR2 sequences are SGHDT and YYEEEE. V lost 4 bases and J lost 7, with 18 bases in between. The variable domain in full, with the rest retrieved from reference TRBV5-6 and TRBJ2-7, is DAGVTQSPTHLIKTRGQQVTLRCSPKSGHDTVSWYQQALGQGPQFIFQYYEEEERQRGNFPDRFSGHQFPNYSSELNVNALLLGDSALYLCASSRSGGQGEQYFGPGTRLTVT.

The chain is built from TRBV4-1 and TRBJ1-2; D possibly corresponds to TRBD1 (6 bases). The CDR3 runs to 14 residues. Trimming took off 4 bases at V and 8 bases at J, with 17 bases between the two ends. Per germline, CDR1 MGHRA and CDR2 YSYEKL. This CDR3 reads CASSPWDKKKGYTF. The CDR3, as DNA: TGCGCCAGCAGCCCCTGGGACAAGAAAAAAGGCTACACCTTC.

This sequence joins TRBV5-4 and TRBJ2-3, with 10 bases matching TRBD1. CDR3 length: 15 residues. V was clipped by 4 bases and J by 3 bases; unmatched bases: 5. Germline CDR1 and CDR2: SGHNT and YYREEE (reference sequence). CDR3 coding DNA: TGTGCCAGCAGCAACCCGGGACAGGGGACAGATACGCAGTATTTT. Its translation: CASSNPGQGTDTQYF.

V usage is TRBV7-8 and J usage is TRBJ1-5, with a weak D call TRBD1 (6 bases). The CDR3 is 15 residues long. Between the trimmed V and J ends, which lost 3 bases and 5 bases, there was a span of 14 bases. CDR1 and CDR2 from the germline V gene are SGHVS and FQNEAQ. CDR3 DNA sequence: TGTGCCAGCAGCTTCGTAGGGGGAAGCGATCAGCCCCAGCATTTT. It encodes CASSFVGGSDQPQHF.

The V gene is TRBV7-2, the J gene TRBJ2-3; tentatively, D is TRBD1 (5 bases). CDR1 and CDR2 from the germline V gene are SGHTA and FQGNSA. Trimming took off 2 bases at V and 6 bases at J, with 9 bases between the two ends. The CDR3 is 13 residues long. The CDR3 is CASSLWTSDTQYF. Here the CDR3 DNA reads TGTGCCAGCAGCTTATGGACATCCGATACGCAGTATTTT.

The V and J genes are TRBV9 and TRBJ1-4, with D unresolved. V gave up 4 bases and J gave up 7 bases, with 11 bases separating them. This CDR3 is 13 amino acids long. Germline CDR1 SGDLS, CDR2 YYNGEE. In DNA form, the CDR3 reads TGTGCCAGCAGCACCGGACTCGGTGAAAAACTGTTTTTT. As protein: CASSTGLGEKLFF. Drawing the rest from reference TRBV9 and TRBJ1-4, the complete variable domain is DSGVTQTPKHLITATGQRVTLRCSPRSGDLSVYWYQQSLDQGLQFLIQYYNGEERAKGNILERFSAQQFPDLHSELNLSSLELGDSALYFCASSTGLGEKLFFGSGTQLSVL.

This clone was seen more than once but under ten times. This chain uses TRBV5-1 with TRBJ1-2; D gene uncertain. The CDR3 has 15 amino acids. The V gene lost 0 bases and the J gene lost 6 bases, with 15 bases spanning the gap. The germline V gene has CDR1 SGHRS and CDR2 YFSETQ. DNA of the CDR3: TGCGCCAGCAGCTTGGCTTCCACGGGGTCAGATGGCTACACCTTC. It encodes CASSLASTGSDGYTF.

The rearrangement joins TRBV7-8 to TRBJ1-2, with 11 bases lining up with TRBD1. Germline loops: CDR1 SGHVS, CDR2 FQNEAQ. The CDR3 runs 15 residues. V lost 1 base to trimming and J lost 8 bases; unmatched junction nucleotides: 6. The CDR3 here is CASSLGTGGGRGYTF. The CDR3 DNA sequence: TGTGCCAGCAGCTTAGGGACAGGGGGCGGGAGGGGCTACACCTTC.

V gene TRBV5-5 combines with J gene TRBJ1-5, with 9 bases aligning to TRBD1. The CDR3 runs to 16 residues. J was trimmed by 2 bases and V by 4 bases; bases with no gene match: 7. Germline V gene data show CDR1 as SGHKS and CDR2 as YYEKEE (reference sequence). Written as DNA, the CDR3 is TGTGCCAGCAGCACCACAGGGGGCGCGGGCAATCAGCCCCAGCATTTT. Amino acids: CASSTTGGAGNQPQHF.

The V and J genes are TRBV5-5 and TRBJ2-5, with 8 bases identical to TRBD1. V shed 3 bases, J shed 3 bases, and the junction held 4 bases outside the gene matches. Germline V CDR1 and CDR2: SGHKS, YYEKEE (reference sequence). The CDR3 runs to 14 residues. In DNA form, the CDR3 reads TGTGCCAGCAGCTCCCTGACAGGGGAAGAGACCCAGTACTTC. As protein: CASSSLTGEETQYF.

This chain joins TRBV6-1 and TRBJ1-1; D is undetermined. V was clipped by 3 bases and J by 2 bases, with 16 bases between them. The CDR3 has 16 amino acids. In germline, CDR1 is MNHNS, CDR2 SASEGT. The DNA for the CDR3 is TGTGCCAGCAGTGATGGAGGGTTTGTGGTAAACACTGAAGCTTTCTTT. The encoded protein is CASSDGGFVVNTEAFF.

J is TRBJ1-6 and V is TRBV6-5; 9 bases align to TRBD1. The CDR3 totals 14 residues. Germline V gene sequence: CDR1 MNHEY, CDR2 SVGAGI. The ends lost 6 bases at V and 7 bases at J; junction bases unmatched: 4. Here the CDR3 DNA reads TGTGCCAGCAGAAGAGGGACAGGGAATTCACCCCTCCACTTT. Translated, it gives CASRRGTGNSPLHF.

The chain links TRBV10-2 to TRBJ2-3; TRBD2 agrees at 10 bases. CDR3 size: 15 residues. V dropped 4 bases and J dropped 7; count of bases not matched to a gene: 8. Germline V gene sequence: CDR1 WSHSY, CDR2 SAAADI. The CDR3 sequence: CASSGASGRMNTQYF. The CDR3 bases are TGCGCCAGCAGTGGGGCTAGCGGGAGAATGAATACGCAGTATTTT.

V is TRBV5-4 and J is TRBJ2-1; TRBD1 aligns across 9 bases. The CDR3 is made up of 16 amino acids. CDR1 SGHNT and CDR2 YYREEE come from the germline V gene (reference sequence). Trimming removed 4 bases from V and 0 bases from J; junction bases left unmatched: 5. This CDR3 is CASSSTTGGSYNEQFF. The DNA for the CDR3 is TGTGCCAGCAGCAGCACGACAGGGGGCTCCTACAATGAGCAGTTCTTC.

J is TRBJ2-1 and V is TRBV18; 11 nucleotides agree with TRBD2. V shed 2 bases, J shed 5 bases, and the junction held 5 bases outside the gene matches. CDR3 size: 16 residues. Germline V gives CDR1 KGHSH, CDR2 LQKENI. CDR3: CASSPSIAGGNNEQFF. For the CDR3, the DNA is TGTGCCAGCTCACCATCGATAGCGGGAGGGAACAATGAGCAGTTCTTC.

As to this clone: Other DNA sequences in the same sample also yield this CDR3. The V and J genes are TRBV18 and TRBJ2-7; perhaps TRBD1 as D (6 bases). V dropped 3 bases and J dropped 1 base, with 10 bases sitting between them. The length of the CDR3 is 14 residues. Germline V gene lookup returns CDR1 KGHSH and CDR2 LQKENI. The CDR3 coding sequence is TGTGCCAGCTCACCGACAGGTTTATCCTACGAGCAGTACTTC. This encodes CASSPTGLSYEQYF.